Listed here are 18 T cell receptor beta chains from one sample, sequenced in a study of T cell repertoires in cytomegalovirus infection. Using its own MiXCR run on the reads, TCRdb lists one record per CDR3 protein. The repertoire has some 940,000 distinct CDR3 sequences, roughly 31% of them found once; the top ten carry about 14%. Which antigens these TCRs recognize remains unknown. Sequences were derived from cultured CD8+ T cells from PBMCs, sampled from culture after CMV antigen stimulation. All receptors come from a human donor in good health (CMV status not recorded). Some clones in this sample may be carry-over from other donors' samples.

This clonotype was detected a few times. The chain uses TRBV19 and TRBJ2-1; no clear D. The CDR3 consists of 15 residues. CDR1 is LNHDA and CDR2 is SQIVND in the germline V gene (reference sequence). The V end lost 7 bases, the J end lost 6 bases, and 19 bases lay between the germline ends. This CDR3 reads CASNPRQTPGNEQFF. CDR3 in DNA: TGTGCCAGTAACCCCCGGCAGACGCCCGGCAATGAGCAGTTCTTC.

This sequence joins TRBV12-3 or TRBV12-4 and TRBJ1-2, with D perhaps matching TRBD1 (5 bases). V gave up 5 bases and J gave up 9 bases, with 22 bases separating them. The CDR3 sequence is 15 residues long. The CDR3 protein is CASSPRRRGPLSYTF. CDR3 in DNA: TGTGCCAGCAGTCCCCGTCGGAGGGGACCTCTGAGCTACACCTTC.

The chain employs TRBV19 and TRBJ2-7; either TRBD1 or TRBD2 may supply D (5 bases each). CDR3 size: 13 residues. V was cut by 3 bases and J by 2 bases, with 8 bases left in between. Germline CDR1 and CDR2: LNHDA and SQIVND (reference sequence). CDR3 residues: CASSIGTTYEQYF. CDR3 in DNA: TGTGCCAGTAGTATCGGGACCACCTACGAGCAGTACTTC.

In nucleotides, the CDR3 is TGTGCCAGCAGCTCCCGAGGACAGGGGGCATACGGGGACACTGAAGCTTTCTTT. This codes for CASSSRGQGAYGDTEAFF. V is TRBV7-4 and J is TRBJ1-1, with TRBD1 identical over 11 bases. CDR1 and CDR2 from the germline V gene are SGHVT and SQSDAQ. This CDR3 has 18 residues. V trimming: 4 bases; J trimming: 3 bases; junction bases outside the gene matches: 13.

The CDR3 spells CSARGEVAGKDTQYF. The CDR3 DNA is TGCAGTGCTAGAGGAGAGGTAGCGGGGAAAGATACGCAGTATTTT. The J gene is TRBJ2-3, the V gene TRBV20-1, with TRBD2 identical over 8 bases. Germline V CDR1 and CDR2: DFQATT, SNEGSKA (reference sequence). There are 15 residues in the CDR3. Germline trimming cut 1 base from V and 5 bases from J; bases unmatched to any gene: 8.

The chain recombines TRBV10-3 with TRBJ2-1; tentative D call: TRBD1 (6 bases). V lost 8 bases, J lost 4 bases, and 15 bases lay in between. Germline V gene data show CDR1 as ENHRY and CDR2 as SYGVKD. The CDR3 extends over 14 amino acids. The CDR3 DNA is TGTGCCATCGGGGCCTCAGGGGCGTACAATGAGCAGTTCTTC. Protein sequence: CAIGASGAYNEQFF.

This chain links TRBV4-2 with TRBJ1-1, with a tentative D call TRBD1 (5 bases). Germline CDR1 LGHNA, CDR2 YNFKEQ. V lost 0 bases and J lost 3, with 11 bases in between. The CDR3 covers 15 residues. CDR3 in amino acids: CASSQDSGDYTEAFF. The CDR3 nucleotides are TGTGCCAGCAGCCAAGATTCGGGGGATTACACTGAAGCTTTCTTT.

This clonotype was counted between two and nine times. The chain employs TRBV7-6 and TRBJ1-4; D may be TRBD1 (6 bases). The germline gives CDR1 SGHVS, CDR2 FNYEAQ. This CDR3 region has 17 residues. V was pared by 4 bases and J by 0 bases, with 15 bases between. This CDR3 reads CASSSKTGPATNEKLFF. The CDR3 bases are TGTGCCAGCAGCTCAAAGACAGGCCCGGCAACTAATGAAAAACTGTTTTTT. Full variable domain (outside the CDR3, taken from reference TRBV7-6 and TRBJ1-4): GAGVSQSPRYKVTKRGQDVALRCDPISGHVSLYWYRQALGQGPEFLTYFNYEAQQDKSGLPNDRFSAERPEGSISTLTIQRTEQRDSAMYRCASSSKTGPATNEKLFFGSGTQLSVL.

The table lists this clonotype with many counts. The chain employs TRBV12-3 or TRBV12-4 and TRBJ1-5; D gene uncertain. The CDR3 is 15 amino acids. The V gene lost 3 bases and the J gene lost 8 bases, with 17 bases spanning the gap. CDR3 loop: CASSFRGTEGKPQHF. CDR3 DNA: TGTGCCAGCAGTTTCCGAGGAACAGAAGGGAAGCCCCAGCATTTT.

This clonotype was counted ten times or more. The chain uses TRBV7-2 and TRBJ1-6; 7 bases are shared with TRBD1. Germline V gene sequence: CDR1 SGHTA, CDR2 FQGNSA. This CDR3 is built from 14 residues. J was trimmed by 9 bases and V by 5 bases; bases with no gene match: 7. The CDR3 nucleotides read TGTGCCAGCAGCCAGGGGGGAGGGGTTTCACCCCTCCACTTT. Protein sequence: CASSQGGGVSPLHF. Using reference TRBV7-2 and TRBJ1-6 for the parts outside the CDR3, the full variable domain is GAGVSQSPSNKVTEKGKDVELRCDPISGHTALYWYRQSLGQGLEFLIYFQGNSAPDKSGLPSDRFSAERTGGSVSTLTIQRTQQEDSAVYLCASSQGGGVSPLHFGNGTRLTVT.

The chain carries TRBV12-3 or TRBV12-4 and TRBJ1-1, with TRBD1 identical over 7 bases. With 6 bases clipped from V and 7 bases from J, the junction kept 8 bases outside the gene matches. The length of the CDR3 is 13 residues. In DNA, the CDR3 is TGTGCCAGCAGGAGGGGGACAGACCTTGAAGCTTTCTTT. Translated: CASRRGTDLEAFF.

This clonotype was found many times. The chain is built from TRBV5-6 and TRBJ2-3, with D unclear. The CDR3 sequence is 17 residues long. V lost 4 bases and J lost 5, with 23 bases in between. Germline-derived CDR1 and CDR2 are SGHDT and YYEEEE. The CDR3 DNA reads TGTGCCAGCAGCACCATGACGGAAAGGACCCCAAAAGATACGCAGTATTTT. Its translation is CASSTMTERTPKDTQYF.

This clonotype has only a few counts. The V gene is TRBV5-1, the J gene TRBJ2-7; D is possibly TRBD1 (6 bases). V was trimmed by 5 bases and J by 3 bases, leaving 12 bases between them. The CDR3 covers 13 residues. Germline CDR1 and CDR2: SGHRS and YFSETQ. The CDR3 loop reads CASSGGQSYEQYF. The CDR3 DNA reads TGCGCCAGCAGTGGAGGACAGAGCTACGAGCAGTACTTC.

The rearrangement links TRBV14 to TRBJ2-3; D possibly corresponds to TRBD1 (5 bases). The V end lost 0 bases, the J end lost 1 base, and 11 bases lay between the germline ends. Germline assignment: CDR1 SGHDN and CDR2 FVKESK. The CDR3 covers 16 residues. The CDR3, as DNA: TGTGCCAGCAGCCAAGATCGCAGGGTGGGCACAGATACGCAGTATTTT. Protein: CASSQDRRVGTDTQYF.

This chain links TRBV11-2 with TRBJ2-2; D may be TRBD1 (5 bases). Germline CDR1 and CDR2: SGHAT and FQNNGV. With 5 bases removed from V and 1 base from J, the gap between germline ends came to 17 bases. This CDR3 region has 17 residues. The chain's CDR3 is CASSPSFRGMNTGELFF. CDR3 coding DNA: TGTGCCAGCAGCCCTTCCTTTAGGGGAATGAACACCGGGGAGCTGTTTTTT.

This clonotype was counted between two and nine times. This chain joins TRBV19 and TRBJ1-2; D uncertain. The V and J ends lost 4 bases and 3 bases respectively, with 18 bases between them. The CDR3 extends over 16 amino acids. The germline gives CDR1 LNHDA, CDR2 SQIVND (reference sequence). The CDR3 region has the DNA TGTGCCAGTAGTAACCCTGACTCCCCCCGGGACTATGGCTACACCTTC. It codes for CASSNPDSPRDYGYTF.

The CDR3 DNA reads TGTGCCAGCAGCCCGTACAGGTCGGGGGTCTTTAACAATGAGCAGTTCTTC. Translating gives CASSPYRSGVFNNEQFF. V is TRBV4-2 and J is TRBJ2-1; D is perhaps TRBD2 (6 bases). V dropped 4 bases and J dropped 5 bases, with 21 bases sitting between them. The CDR3 has 17 amino acids. The germline V gene encodes CDR1 LGHNA and CDR2 YNFKEQ.

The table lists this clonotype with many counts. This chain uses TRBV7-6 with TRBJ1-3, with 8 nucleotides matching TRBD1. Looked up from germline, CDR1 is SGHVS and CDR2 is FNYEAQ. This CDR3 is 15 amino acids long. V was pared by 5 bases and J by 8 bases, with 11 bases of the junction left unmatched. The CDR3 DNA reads TGTGCCAGCAGCCTGATGGACAGGGCGGGAGACACCATATATTTT. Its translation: CASSLMDRAGDTIYF.